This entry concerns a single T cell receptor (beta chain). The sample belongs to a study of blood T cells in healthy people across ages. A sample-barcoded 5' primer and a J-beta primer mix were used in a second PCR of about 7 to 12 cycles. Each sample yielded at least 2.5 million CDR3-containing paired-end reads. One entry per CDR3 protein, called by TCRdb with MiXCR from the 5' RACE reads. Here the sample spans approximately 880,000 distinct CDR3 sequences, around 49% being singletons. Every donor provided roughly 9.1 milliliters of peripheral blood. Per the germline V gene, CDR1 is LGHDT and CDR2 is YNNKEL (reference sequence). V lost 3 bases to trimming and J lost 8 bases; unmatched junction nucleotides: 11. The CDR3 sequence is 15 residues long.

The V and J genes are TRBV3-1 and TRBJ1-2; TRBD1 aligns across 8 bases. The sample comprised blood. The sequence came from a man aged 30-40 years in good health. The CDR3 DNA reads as TGTGCCAGCAGCCAGCGGGACAGGCTAATCCGGGGCTACACCTTC. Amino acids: CASSQRDRLIRGYTF.